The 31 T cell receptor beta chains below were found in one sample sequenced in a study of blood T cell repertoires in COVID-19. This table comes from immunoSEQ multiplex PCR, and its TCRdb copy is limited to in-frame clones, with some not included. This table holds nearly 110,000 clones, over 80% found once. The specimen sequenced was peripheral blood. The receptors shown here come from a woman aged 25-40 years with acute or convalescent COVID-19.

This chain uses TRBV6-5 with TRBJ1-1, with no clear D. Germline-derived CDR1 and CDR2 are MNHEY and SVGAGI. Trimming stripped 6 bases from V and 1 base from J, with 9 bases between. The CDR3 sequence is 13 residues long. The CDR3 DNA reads TGTGCCAGCAGCCTAACCGAGAACACTGAAGCTTTCTTT. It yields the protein CASSLTENTEAFF.

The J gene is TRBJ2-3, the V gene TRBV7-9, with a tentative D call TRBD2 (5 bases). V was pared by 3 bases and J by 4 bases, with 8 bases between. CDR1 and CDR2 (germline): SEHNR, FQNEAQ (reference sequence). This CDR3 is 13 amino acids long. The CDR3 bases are TGTGCCAGCAGCTTCCTAGCCGCAGATACGCAGTATTTT. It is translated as CASSFLAADTQYF.

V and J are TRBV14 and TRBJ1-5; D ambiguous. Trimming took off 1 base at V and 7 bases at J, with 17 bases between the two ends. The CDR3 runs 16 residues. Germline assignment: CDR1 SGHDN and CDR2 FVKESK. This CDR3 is CASSQGAPAAGQPQHF. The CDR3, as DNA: TGTGCCAGCAGCCAAGGGGCGCCAGCCGCGGGCCAGCCCCAGCATTTT.

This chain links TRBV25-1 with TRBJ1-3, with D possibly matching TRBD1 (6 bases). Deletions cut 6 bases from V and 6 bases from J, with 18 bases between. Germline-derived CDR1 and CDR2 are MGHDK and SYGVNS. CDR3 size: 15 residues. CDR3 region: CASRAPGHFLNTIYF. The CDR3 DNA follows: TGTGCCAGCAGGGCCCCGGGACATTTTTTAAACACCATATATTTT.

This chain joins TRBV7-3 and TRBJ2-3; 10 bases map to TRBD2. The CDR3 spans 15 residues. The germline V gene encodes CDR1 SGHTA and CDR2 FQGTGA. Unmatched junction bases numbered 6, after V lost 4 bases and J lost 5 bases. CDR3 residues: CASSSSGGALDTQYF. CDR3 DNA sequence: TGTGCCAGCAGCTCCAGCGGGGGGGCGTTAGATACGCAGTATTTT.

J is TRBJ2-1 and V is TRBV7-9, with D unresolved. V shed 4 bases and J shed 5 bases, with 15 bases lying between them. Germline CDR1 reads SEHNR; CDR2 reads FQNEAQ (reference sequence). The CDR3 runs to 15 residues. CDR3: CASSSTTYGNNEQFF. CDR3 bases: TGTGCCAGCAGCTCCACTACCTACGGTAACAATGAGCAGTTCTTC.

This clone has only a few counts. The CDR3 protein is CASSQVNRGHEQYF. The CDR3 bases are TGCGCCAGCAGCCAAGTAAACAGGGGGCACGAGCAGTACTTC. The chain has TRBV4-3 and TRBJ2-7, with 9 nucleotides matching TRBD1. The CDR3 runs to 14 residues. The trim removed 1 base at V and 5 bases at J, leaving 3 bases unmatched. Germline V gene data show CDR1 as LGHNA and CDR2 as YSLEER.

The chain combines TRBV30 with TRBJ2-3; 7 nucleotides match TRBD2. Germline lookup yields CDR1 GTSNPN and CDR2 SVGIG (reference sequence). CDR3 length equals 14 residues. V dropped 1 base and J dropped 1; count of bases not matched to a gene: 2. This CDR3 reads CAWSGGSGTDTQYF. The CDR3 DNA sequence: TGTGCCTGGAGTGGCGGGAGCGGCACAGATACGCAGTATTTT.

CDR3 DNA sequence: TGTGCCAGCAGTGCCGATACGGGAGGAGGACTTCGCTACAATGAGCAGTTCTTC. Its protein is CASSADTGGGLRYNEQFF. The chain recombines TRBV25-1 with TRBJ2-1, with 7 bases identical to TRBD2. Trimming removed 4 bases from V and 3 bases from J; junction bases left unmatched: 15. Germline V lookup: CDR1 MGHDK, CDR2 SYGVNS. This CDR3 comprises 18 residues.

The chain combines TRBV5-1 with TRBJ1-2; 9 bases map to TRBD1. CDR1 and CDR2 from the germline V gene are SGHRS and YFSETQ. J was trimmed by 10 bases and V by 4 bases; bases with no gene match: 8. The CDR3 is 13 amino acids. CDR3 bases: TGCGCCAGCAGCGCCGGACAGGGGACTGACTACACCTTC. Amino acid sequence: CASSAGQGTDYTF.

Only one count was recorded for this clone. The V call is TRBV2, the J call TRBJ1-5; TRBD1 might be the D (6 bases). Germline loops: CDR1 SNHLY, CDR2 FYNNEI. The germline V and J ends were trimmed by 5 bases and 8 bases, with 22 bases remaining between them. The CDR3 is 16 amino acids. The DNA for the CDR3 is TGTGCCAGCAGTCCCCCGGGGACCGAGGGGGAAAAGCCCCAGCATTTT. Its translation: CASSPPGTEGEKPQHF.

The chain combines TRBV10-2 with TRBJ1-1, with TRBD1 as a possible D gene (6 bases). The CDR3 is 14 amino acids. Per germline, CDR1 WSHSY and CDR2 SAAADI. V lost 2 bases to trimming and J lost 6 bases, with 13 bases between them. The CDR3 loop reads CASSEPGGQAEAFF. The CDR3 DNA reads TGCGCCAGCAGTGAGCCCGGGGGGCAGGCTGAAGCTTTCTTT.

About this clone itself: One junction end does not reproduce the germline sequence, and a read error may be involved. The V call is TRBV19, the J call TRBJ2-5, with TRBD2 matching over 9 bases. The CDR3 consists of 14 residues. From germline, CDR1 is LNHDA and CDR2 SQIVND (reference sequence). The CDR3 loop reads CASNIAGEEETQYF. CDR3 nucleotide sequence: TGTGCCAGTAATATAGCGGGGGAAGAAGAGACCCAGTACTTC. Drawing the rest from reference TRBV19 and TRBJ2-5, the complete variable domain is DGGITQSPKYLFRKEGQNVTLSCEQNLNHDAMYWYRQDPGQGLRLIYYSQIVNDFQKGDIAEGYSVSREKKESFPLTVTSAQKNPTAFYLCASNIAGEEETQYFGPGTRLLVL.

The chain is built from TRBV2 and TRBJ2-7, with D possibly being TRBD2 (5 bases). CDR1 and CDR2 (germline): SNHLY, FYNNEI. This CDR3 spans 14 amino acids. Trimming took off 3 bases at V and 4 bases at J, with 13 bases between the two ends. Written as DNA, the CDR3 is TGTGCCAGCAGTGAGAGAGGGATCCAATACGAGCAGTACTTC. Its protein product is CASSERGIQYEQYF.

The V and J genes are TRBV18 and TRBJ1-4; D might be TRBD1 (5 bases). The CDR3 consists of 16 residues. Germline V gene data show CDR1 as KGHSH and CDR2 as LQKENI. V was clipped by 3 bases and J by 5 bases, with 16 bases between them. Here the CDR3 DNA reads TGTGCCAGCTCACCGGACACGAACACAAAAAATGAAAAACTGTTTTTT. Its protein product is CASSPDTNTKNEKLFF. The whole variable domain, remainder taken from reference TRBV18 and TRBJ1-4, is NAGVMQNPRHLVRRRGQEARLRCSPMKGHSHVYWYRQLPEEGLKFMVYLQKENIIDESGMPKERFSAEFPKEGPSILRIQQVVRGDSAAYFCASSPDTNTKNEKLFFGSGTQLSVL.

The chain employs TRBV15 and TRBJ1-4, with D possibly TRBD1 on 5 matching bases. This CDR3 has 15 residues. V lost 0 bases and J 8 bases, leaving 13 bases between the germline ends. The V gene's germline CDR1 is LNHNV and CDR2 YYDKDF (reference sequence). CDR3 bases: TGTGCCACCAGCAGAGATGCGGGGACGGGGGAAAAACTGTTTTTT. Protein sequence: CATSRDAGTGEKLFF.

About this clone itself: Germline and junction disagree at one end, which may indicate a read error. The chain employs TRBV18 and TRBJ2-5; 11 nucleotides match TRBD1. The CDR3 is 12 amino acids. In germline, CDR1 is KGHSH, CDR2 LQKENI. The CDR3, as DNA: TGTGCCAGCTCACCAGGACAGGGGGCCCATTACTTC. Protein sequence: CASSPGQGAHYF.

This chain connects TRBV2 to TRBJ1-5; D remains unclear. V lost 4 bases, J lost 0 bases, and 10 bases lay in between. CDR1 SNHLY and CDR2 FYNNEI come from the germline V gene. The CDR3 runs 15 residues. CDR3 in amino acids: CASSVGQYSNQPQHF. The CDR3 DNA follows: TGTGCCAGCAGTGTGGGCCAGTATAGCAATCAGCCCCAGCATTTT.

The CDR3 loop is CASSLVGTAYGYTF. The CDR3 DNA reads as TGTGCCAGCAGCTTGGTCGGGACAGCCTATGGCTACACCTTC. The chain links TRBV5-4 to TRBJ1-2, with 7 bases matching TRBD1. J was trimmed by 4 bases and V by 0 bases; bases with no gene match: 3. Germline V CDR1 and CDR2: SGHNT, YYREEE (reference sequence). The CDR3 consists of 14 residues.

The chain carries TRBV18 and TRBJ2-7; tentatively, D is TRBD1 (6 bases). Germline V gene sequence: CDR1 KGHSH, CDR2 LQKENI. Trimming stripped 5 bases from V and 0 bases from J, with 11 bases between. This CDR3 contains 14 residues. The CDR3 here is CASSSTGISYEQYF. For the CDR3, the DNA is TGTGCCAGCTCATCCACAGGGATCTCCTACGAGCAGTACTTC.

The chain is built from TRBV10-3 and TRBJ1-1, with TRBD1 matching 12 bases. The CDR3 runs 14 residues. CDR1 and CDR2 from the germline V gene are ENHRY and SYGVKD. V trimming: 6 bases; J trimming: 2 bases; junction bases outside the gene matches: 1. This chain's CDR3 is CAISGTGGNTEAFF. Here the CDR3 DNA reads TGTGCCATCAGCGGGACAGGGGGCAACACTGAAGCTTTCTTT.

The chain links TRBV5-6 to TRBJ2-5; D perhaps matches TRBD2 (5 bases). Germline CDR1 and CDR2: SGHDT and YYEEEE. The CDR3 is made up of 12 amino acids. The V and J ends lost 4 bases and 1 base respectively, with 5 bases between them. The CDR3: CASSGLQETQYF. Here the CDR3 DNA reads TGTGCCAGCAGCGGACTCCAAGAGACCCAGTACTTC.

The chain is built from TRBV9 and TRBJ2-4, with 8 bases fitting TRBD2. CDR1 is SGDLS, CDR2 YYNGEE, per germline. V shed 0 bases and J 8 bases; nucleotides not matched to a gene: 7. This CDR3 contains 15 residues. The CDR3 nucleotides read TGTGCCAGCAGCGTAGGGGTAGCGGGAATGGACATTCAGTACTTC. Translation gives CASSVGVAGMDIQYF.

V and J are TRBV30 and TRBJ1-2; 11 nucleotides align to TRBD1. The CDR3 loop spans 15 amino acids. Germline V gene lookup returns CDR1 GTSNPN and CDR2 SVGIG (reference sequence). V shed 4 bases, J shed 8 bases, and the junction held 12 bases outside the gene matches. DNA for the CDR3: TGTGCCTGGAACCAACGGGACAGGGGGGTTCGGGGCTACACCTTC. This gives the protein CAWNQRDRGVRGYTF.

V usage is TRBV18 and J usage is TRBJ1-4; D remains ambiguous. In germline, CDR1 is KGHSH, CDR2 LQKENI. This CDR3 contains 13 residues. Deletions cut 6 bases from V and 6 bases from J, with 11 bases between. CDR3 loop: CASSEIGYEKLFF. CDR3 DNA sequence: TGTGCCAGCTCGGAGATAGGATATGAAAAACTGTTTTTT.

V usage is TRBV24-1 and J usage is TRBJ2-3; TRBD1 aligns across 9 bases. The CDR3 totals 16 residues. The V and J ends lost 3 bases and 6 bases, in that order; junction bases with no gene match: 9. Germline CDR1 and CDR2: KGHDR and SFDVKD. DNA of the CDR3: TGTGCCACCAGTGATAAGGGACAGGGCTTCTTGGATACGCAGTATTTT. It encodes CATSDKGQGFLDTQYF.

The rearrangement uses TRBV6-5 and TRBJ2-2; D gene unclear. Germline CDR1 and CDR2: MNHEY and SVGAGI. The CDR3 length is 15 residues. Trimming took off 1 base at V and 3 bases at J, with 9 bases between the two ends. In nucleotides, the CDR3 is TGTGCCAGCAGTTACTTCGCAGGATACACCGGGGAGCTGTTTTTT. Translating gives CASSYFAGYTGELFF.

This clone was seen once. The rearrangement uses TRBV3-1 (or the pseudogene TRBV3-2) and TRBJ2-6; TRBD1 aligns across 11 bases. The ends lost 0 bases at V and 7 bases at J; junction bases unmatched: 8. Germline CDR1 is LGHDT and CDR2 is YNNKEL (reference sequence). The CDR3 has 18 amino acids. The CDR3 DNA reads TGTGCCAGCAGCCAAGAGGGCTTTTGGACAGGGGGCGCCAACGTCCTGACTTTC. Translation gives CASSQEGFWTGGANVLTF.

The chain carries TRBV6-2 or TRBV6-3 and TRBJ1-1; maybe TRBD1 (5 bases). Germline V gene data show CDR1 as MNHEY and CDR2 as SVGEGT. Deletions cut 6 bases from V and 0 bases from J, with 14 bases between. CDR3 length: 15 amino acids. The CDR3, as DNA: TGTGCCAGCAGCCTACGGCAGGGTCTGAACACTGAAGCTTTCTTT. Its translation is CASSLRQGLNTEAFF.

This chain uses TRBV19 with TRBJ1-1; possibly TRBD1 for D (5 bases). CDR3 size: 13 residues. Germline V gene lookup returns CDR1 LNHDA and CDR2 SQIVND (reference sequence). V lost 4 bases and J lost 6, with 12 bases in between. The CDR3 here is CASSNGRVAEAFF. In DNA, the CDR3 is TGTGCCAGTAGTAACGGCAGGGTGGCTGAAGCTTTCTTT.

DNA for the CDR3: TGTGCCAGCAGCCTAGCGCGGGGACAGGCCGTGAACACTGAAGCTTTCTTT. It specifies CASSLARGQAVNTEAFF. The chain employs TRBV3-1 (or the pseudogene TRBV3-2) and TRBJ1-1, with TRBD1 identical over 8 bases. This CDR3 is 17 amino acids long. Germline V gene data show CDR1 as LGHDT and CDR2 as YNNKEL (reference sequence). V shed 4 bases, J shed 0 bases, and the junction held 10 bases outside the gene matches.